The 11 T cell receptor beta chains below all came from one sample that was sequenced in a study of CD8 T cells in ankylosing spondylitis. TCRdb passed the 5' RACE reads through MiXCR, listing each CDR3 protein once. The sample has around 340,000 distinct CDR3 sequences; roughly 14% are singletons. The sample consisted of blood, either unsorted or a sorted T cell fraction (not recorded which). Receptors originate from a male donor with ankylosing spondylitis or in good health (not recorded which).

The chain is built from TRBV29-1 and TRBJ2-7; D gene unclear. V was pared by 4 bases and J by 0 bases, with 4 bases between. Germline V CDR1 and CDR2: SQVTM, ANQGSEA. The CDR3 has 11 residues. The CDR3 nucleotides are TGCAGCGTTGTGATCTCCTACGAGCAGTACTTC. This translates into CSVVISYEQYF.

This clonotype was seen at least ten times. The gene calls are TRBV12-3 or TRBV12-4 and TRBJ1-5; the match to TRBD1 covers 8 bases. Unmatched junction bases numbered 11, after V lost 8 bases and J lost 2 bases. This CDR3 is built from 16 residues. CDR3 sequence: CASGAGGAGGNQPQHF. The DNA of the CDR3 is TGTGCCAGCGGAGCAGGGGGCGCAGGGGGCAATCAGCCCCAGCATTTT.

The J gene is TRBJ2-1, the V gene TRBV15, with D perhaps assigned TRBD1 or TRBD2 (5 bases each). Trimming left V 0 bases short and J 5 bases short, with 14 bases between. This CDR3 comprises 16 residues. Germline assignment: CDR1 LNHNV and CDR2 YYDKDF (reference sequence). The CDR3 region has the DNA TGTGCCACCAGCAGAGATCGTCCGGGGACGAACAATGAGCAGTTCTTC. The encoded protein is CATSRDRPGTNNEQFF.

V is TRBV20-1 and J is TRBJ2-5; 9 nucleotides agree with TRBD1. In germline, CDR1 is DFQATT, CDR2 SNEGSKA (reference sequence). V lost 4 bases and J lost 3; bases outside the gene matches: 3. This CDR3 has 13 residues. CDR3 in amino acids: CSATGTGKETQYF. In DNA form, the CDR3 reads TGCAGTGCTACCGGGACAGGGAAAGAGACCCAGTACTTC.

There are a few counts of this clonotype. The gene calls are TRBV7-9 and TRBJ1-4, with no clear D. In germline, CDR1 is SEHNR, CDR2 FQNEAQ (reference sequence). Trimming stripped 1 base from V and 8 bases from J, with 11 bases between. The CDR3 runs 14 residues. CDR3: CASSLVGSGEKLFF. The CDR3 region has the DNA TGTGCCAGCAGCTTAGTTGGAAGCGGAGAAAAACTGTTTTTT.

This chain joins TRBV9 and TRBJ1-1; D not certain. The germline V gene encodes CDR1 SGDLS and CDR2 YYNGEE. The germline V and J ends were trimmed by 2 bases and 5 bases, with 13 bases remaining between them. The CDR3 extends over 14 amino acids. DNA for the CDR3: TGTGCCAGCAGCGTGGAAGGAGGTCGTACTGAAGCTTTCTTT. It yields the protein CASSVEGGRTEAFF.

This clonotype was recorded only once. J is TRBJ1-4 and V is TRBV7-9, with TRBD1 as a possible D gene (5 bases). Trimming cost V 3 bases and J 6 bases, with 8 bases left between them. CDR1 and CDR2 (germline): SEHNR, FQNEAQ (reference sequence). The CDR3 runs to 13 residues. The CDR3 DNA is TGTGCCAGCAGCTTGACAGTCTATGAAAAACTGTTTTTT. This gives the protein CASSLTVYEKLFF.

The rearrangement links TRBV15 to TRBJ2-3; D unresolved. This CDR3 is 13 amino acids long. The V end was cut by 5 bases, the J end by 3 bases, with 9 bases between. Germline V gene lookup returns CDR1 LNHNV and CDR2 YYDKDF (reference sequence). The chain's CDR3 is CATSQESTDTQYF. The CDR3 region has the DNA TGTGCCACCAGCCAAGAGTCTACAGATACGCAGTATTTT.

V usage is TRBV25-1 and J usage is TRBJ2-7, with D possibly called TRBD1 or TRBD2 (5 bases each). The CDR3 consists of 16 residues. Germline V gene lookup returns CDR1 MGHDK and CDR2 SYGVNS. V was clipped by 4 bases and J by 1 base, with 17 bases between them. The CDR3 loop reads CASSGDTGTGSYEQYF. CDR3 DNA: TGTGCCAGCAGTGGAGACACCGGGACGGGGTCCTACGAGCAGTACTTC.

This clonotype occurred a few times. This sequence joins TRBV3-1 and TRBJ2-3; TRBD2 agrees at 10 bases. The CDR3 is 18 amino acids. Germline V gives CDR1 LGHDT, CDR2 YNNKEL (reference sequence). The CDR3 DNA sequence: TGTACCTTCAGTTTCGAGCGGGGGGGCCCAGGAGGCACAGATACGCAGTATTTT. It encodes CTFSFERGGPGGTDTQYF.

This clonotype was seen only a few times. CDR3 in DNA: TGTGCCAGCAGTACGGACAGGGGGTTTTTCGGCTACACCTTC. Translating gives CASSTDRGFFGYTF. This sequence joins TRBV12-3 or TRBV12-4 and TRBJ1-2; 10 bases are shared with TRBD1. The junction had 8 bases not matched to a gene; V was cut back by 5 bases and J by 8 bases. The CDR3 extends over 14 amino acids.